A selection of T cell receptor beta chains follows, all from one sample in a study of T cell changes during pregnancy in multiple sclerosis. TCRdb keeps only in-frame clones here, not all; method: immunoSEQ multiplex PCR. Here the sample spans more than 85,000 clones, just over 90% being singletons. The sample consisted of peripheral blood, taken in the second trimester of pregnancy. The source is a female donor with multiple sclerosis, enrolled in a pregnancy study. The CDR3 runs from the conserved cysteine through the conserved F or W. D genes are given only for firm matches. Part of the rows lack a size; the others show once, few, many or a class for expanded clones.

TGTGCCAGCAGCGGTGAGATAGCCAAAAACATTCAGTACTTC | CASSGEIAKNIQYF | TRBV5-5 | . | . | TRBJ2-4 | 14
TGTGCCAGCAGTTTATTACCGGGACAGGAAGGGCGGCAGTACTTC | CASSLLPGQEGRQYF | TRBV28 | TRBD1 | once | TRBJ2-7 | 15
TGCGCCAGCAGCTTGAATCCTGGACAGGGCAATTCACCCCTCCACTTT | CASSLNPGQGNSPLHF | TRBV5-1 | TRBD1 | . | TRBJ1-6 | 16
TGTGCCTGGACGGTCGCGAACACCATATATTTT | CAWTVANTIYF | TRBV30 | . | . | TRBJ1-3 | 11
TGTGCCAGCAGCCCCCGACAGGTCGTTTACAATGAGCAGTTCTTC | CASSPRQVVYNEQFF | TRBV7-9 | . | . | TRBJ2-1 | 15
TGTGCCAGTAGGATCACAGGGGAGAACTATGGCTACACCTTC | CASRITGENYGYTF | TRBV19 | TRBD1 | . | TRBJ1-2 | 14
TGTGCCAGCAGTCCCCGGACAGGCTCTGGAAACACCATATATTTT | CASSPRTGSGNTIYF | TRBV27 | TRBD1 | . | TRBJ1-3 | 15
TGTGCCAGCAGAGGACAGCGCTCTGGAAACACCATATATTTT | CASRGQRSGNTIYF | TRBV27 | . | . | TRBJ1-3 | 14
TGTGCCAGCAGCGCCCGTGGGACAGCTCCTACCGGGGAGCTGTTTTTT | CASSARGTAPTGELFF | TRBV9 | TRBD1 | . | TRBJ2-2 | 16
TGTGCCAGCAGCTTAGATTGGCAGGGCTATGGCTACACCTTC | CASSLDWQGYGYTF | TRBV7-9 | . | . | TRBJ1-2 | 14
TGTGCCTGGAGTCATGGAGGGCATGGCTACACCTTC | CAWSHGGHGYTF | TRBV30 | . | . | TRBJ1-2 | 12
TGTGCCAGCAGTACAGGGCTAAATCAGCCCCAGCATTTT | CASSTGLNQPQHF | TRBV6-1 | . | . | TRBJ1-5 | 13
TGTGCCAGCAGTTCCCGCCAAGAGACCCAGTACTTC | CASSSRQETQYF | TRBV27 | . | once | TRBJ2-5 | 12